Below are 5 T cell receptor beta chains sequenced from a single sample in a study of response to subunit inactivated influenza vaccine. TCRdb processed the RT-PCR reads anew with MiXCR; each CDR3 protein has one entry. Of about 800,000 distinct CDR3 sequences listed, about 20% are singletons. Sequenced here: PBMCs from blood, sampled 5 days after vaccination. These receptors all come from a man in his forties or fifties who received an inactivated influenza vaccine.

V and J are TRBV11-2 and TRBJ2-1, with D perhaps matching TRBD2 (6 bases). V was trimmed by 5 bases and J by 6 bases, leaving 14 bases between them. This CDR3 spans 14 amino acids. Germline V gives CDR1 SGHAT, CDR2 FQNNGV. The CDR3 loop reads CASSPIGLTNEQFF. The DNA for the CDR3 is TGTGCCAGCAGCCCAATAGGACTAACCAATGAGCAGTTCTTC. The full variable domain, in which reference TRBV11-2 and TRBJ2-1 provide the parts outside the CDR3, is EAGVAQSPRYKIIEKRQSVAFWCNPISGHATLYWYQQILGQGPKLLIQFQNNGVVDDSQLPKDRFSAERLKGVDSTLKIQPAKLEDSAVYLCASSPIGLTNEQFFGPGTRLTVL.

This clonotype has only a few counts. This chain connects TRBV20-1 to TRBJ1-4; no clear D. Germline values: CDR1 DFQATT, CDR2 SNEGSKA (reference sequence). This CDR3 contains 11 residues. Trimming took 3 bases from V and 11 from J, leaving 10 bases between them. CDR3 residues: CSASAARKLFF. The CDR3 nucleotides are TGCAGTGCTAGCGCAGCGCGGAAACTGTTTTTT.

The chain couples TRBV7-9 to TRBJ2-7; D unclear. With 1 base removed from V and 0 bases from J, the gap between germline ends came to 10 bases. Per the germline V gene, CDR1 is SEHNR and CDR2 is FQNEAQ (reference sequence). CDR3 length equals 15 residues. The CDR3 here is CASSLGPVDSYEQYF. CDR3 nucleotide sequence: TGTGCCAGCAGCTTAGGGCCAGTGGACTCCTACGAGCAGTACTTC.

This clonotype was seen a handful of times. The CDR3 nucleotides read TGTGCCAGCAGCTGGGACCGGGACAGGCCAAACAATGAGCAGTTCTTC. Amino acids: CASSWDRDRPNNEQFF. The rearrangement uses TRBV5-5 and TRBJ2-1; 8 positions match TRBD1. The CDR3 totals 16 residues. V shed 3 bases and J 5 bases; nucleotides not matched to a gene: 10. Germline CDR1 SGHKS, CDR2 YYEKEE (reference sequence). Variable domain in full (rest from reference TRBV5-5 and TRBJ2-1): DAGVTQSPTHLIKTRGQQVTLRCSPISGHKSVSWYQQVLGQGPQFIFQYYEKEERGRGNFPDRFSARQFPNYSSELNVNALLLGDSALYLCASSWDRDRPNNEQFFGPGTRLTVL.

The rearrangement uses TRBV20-1 and TRBJ1-4; no definite D call. Trimming removed 3 bases from V and 3 bases from J, with 8 bases in between. The CDR3 runs 13 residues. Germline values: CDR1 DFQATT, CDR2 SNEGSKA (reference sequence). CDR3 DNA sequence: TGCAGTGCTAGCAGCAGTTCTAATGAAAAACTGTTTTTT. As protein: CSASSSSNEKLFF.